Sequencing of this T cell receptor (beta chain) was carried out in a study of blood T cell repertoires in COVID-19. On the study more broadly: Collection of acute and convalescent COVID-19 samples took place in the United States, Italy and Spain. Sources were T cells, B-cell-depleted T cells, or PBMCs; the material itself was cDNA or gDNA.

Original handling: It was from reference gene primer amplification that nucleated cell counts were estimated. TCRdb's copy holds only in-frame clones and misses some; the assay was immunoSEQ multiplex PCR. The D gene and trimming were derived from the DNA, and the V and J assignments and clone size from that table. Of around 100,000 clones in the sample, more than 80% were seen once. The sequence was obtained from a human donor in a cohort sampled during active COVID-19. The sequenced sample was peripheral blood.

The CDR3 nucleotides read TGCGCCAGCAGCTTGGTACGGCTTGCGGAGACCGTATACGAGCAGTACTTC. Residues: CASSLVRLAETVYEQYF. J is TRBJ2-7 and V is TRBV5-1, with no clear D. V lost 0 bases and J lost 4, with 20 bases in between. CDR3 length equals 17 residues. Germline lookup yields CDR1 SGHRS and CDR2 YFSETQ.